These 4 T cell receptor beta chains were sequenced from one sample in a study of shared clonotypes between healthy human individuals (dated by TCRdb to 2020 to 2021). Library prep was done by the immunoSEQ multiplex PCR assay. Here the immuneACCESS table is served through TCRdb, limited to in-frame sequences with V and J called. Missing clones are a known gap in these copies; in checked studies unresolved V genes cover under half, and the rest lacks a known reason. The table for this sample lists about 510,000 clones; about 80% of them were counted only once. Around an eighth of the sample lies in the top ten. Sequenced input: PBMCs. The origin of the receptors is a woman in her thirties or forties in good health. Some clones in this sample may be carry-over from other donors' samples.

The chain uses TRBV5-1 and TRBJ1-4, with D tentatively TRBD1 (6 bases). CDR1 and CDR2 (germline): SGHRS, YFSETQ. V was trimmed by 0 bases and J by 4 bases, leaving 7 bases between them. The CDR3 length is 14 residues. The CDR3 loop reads CASSLVQGNEKLFF. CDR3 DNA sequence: TGCGCCAGCAGCTTGGTACAGGGTAATGAAAAACTGTTTTTT.

CDR3: CASSPPGGSHPQETQYF. The CDR3 region has the DNA TGTGCCAGCTCACCACCCGGGGGATCGCACCCCCAAGAGACCCAGTACTTC. This chain uses TRBV18 with TRBJ2-5; possibly TRBD2 for D (6 bases). This CDR3 comprises 17 residues. The germline V gene has CDR1 KGHSH and CDR2 LQKENI. Trimming left V 0 bases short and J 1 base short, with 15 bases between.

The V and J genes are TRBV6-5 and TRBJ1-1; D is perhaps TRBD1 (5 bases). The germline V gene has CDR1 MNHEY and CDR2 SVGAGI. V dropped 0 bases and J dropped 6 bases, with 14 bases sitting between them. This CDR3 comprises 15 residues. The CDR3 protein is CASSYSTGRVSEAFF. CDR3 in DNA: TGTGCCAGCAGTTACTCAACGGGGCGTGTCTCTGAAGCTTTCTTT.

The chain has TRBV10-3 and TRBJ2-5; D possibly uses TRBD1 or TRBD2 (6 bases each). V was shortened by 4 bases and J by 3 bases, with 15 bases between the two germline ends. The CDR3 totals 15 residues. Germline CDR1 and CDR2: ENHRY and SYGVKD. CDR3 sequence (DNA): TGTGCCATCAGTGGGAGCAGGGGAGGAGAAGAGACCCAGTACTTC. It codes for CAISGSRGGEETQYF.